Listed below are T cell receptor beta chains from one sample, sequenced in a study of regulatory T cells in long-lasting Graves disease. TCRdb used MiXCR to reprocess the multiplex PCR reads, holding one entry per CDR3 protein. The table shows roughly 520,000 distinct CDR3 sequences, with around 12% occurring only once. The same data also contributed to another study, on T cells in Graves' hyperthyroidism and ophthalmopathy.

The sample here was peripheral blood mononuclear cells (PBMCs), taken at new diagnosis, from a patient treated with antithyroid drugs. The source of these receptors is a young woman with Graves disease. CDR3s include the opening cysteine and the closing phenylalanine or tryptophan. D genes are given only for firm matches. The size of a clone is reported for some rows only, either as once, few or many, or as a class for expanded clones.

NA | TRBJ1-5 | TRBV6-2/TRBV6-3 | NA | CASSSHASSNQPQHF | TGTGCCAGCAGTTCCCACGCGTCTTCAAATCAGCCCCAGCATTTT
NA | TRBJ1-1 | TRBV27 | many | CASSLEGRGTEAFF | TGTGCCAGCAGTTTGGAGGGGCGCGGGACTGAAGCTTTCTTT
NA | TRBJ2-1 | TRBV30 | NA | CAWSSGPASYNEQFF | TGTGCCTGGAGTTCAGGGCCGGCTTCCTACAATGAGCAGTTCTTC
NA | TRBJ2-5 | TRBV4-1 | few | CASSQEIPWTYQETQYF | TGCGCCAGCAGCCAAGAAATCCCTTGGACATACCAAGAGACCCAGTACTTC
TRBD1 | TRBJ2-3 | TRBV6-1 | few | CASSPRDRVIGTDTQYF | TGTGCCAGCAGTCCCCGGGACAGGGTTATAGGCACAGATACGCAGTATTTT
NA | TRBJ2-2 | TRBV12-3/TRBV12-4 | many | CASSNRAPHRWELFF | TGTGCCAGCAGCAACAGGGCCCCACACCGTTGGGAGCTGTTTTTT
TRBD1 | TRBJ1-2 | TRBV4-3 | few | CASSQFRKGQGEHGYTF | TGCGCCAGCAGCCAATTTAGAAAGGGACAGGGAGAGCATGGCTACACCTTC
NA | TRBJ1-2 | TRBV4-1 | NA | CASSRSDYTDGYTF | TGCGCCAGCAGCCGGTCCGACTATACGGATGGCTACACCTTC
NA | TRBJ1-2 | TRBV19 | many | CASSIRQSLNYGYTF | TGTGCCAGTAGTATTAGACAGAGCCTAAACTATGGCTACACCTTC
NA | TRBJ2-1 | TRBV20-1 | many | CSARAGRDYNEQFF | TGCAGTGCTAGAGCCGGGCGGGATTACAATGAGCAGTTCTTC
NA | TRBJ1-4 | TRBV11-2 | many | CASSLFYGTTNEKLFF | TGTGCCAGCAGCTTATTTTACGGCACAACTAATGAAAAACTGTTTTTT
TRBD1 | TRBJ1-2 | TRBV20-1 | NA | CSAIPGGGGYTF | TGCAGTGCTATTCCAGGGGGGGGAGGCTACACCTTC
TRBD1 | TRBJ1-3 | TRBV3-1 | many | CASSWDSGNTIYF | TGTGCCAGCAGCTGGGACAGCGGAAACACCATATATTTT